One and the same sample provided the 27 T cell receptor beta chains below, sequenced in a study of OX40 agonist ivuxolimab in advanced cancers. Libraries were prepared by immunoSEQ multiplex PCR; TCRdb keeps only in-frame clonotypes and omits some of them. The sample has 45,000 or so clones, roughly 82% seen once. Here the sequenced sample was CD4+ or CD8+ T cells sorted from blood, taken in a trial of the OX40 agonist ivuxolimab. The receptors come from an adult with an advanced solid tumor such as melanoma, head and neck, liver or kidney cancer.

The chain has TRBV5-4 and TRBJ1-5; no clear D gene. Germline lookup yields CDR1 SGHNT and CDR2 YYREEE (reference sequence). V lost 0 bases to trimming and J lost 1 base, with 2 bases between them. The CDR3 totals 13 residues. The CDR3 nucleotides are TGTGCCAGCAGCTTGGACAGCAATCAGCCCCAGCATTTT. Its translation: CASSLDSNQPQHF.

This clone was observed a few times. This chain joins TRBV12-2 and TRBJ2-1; the listed D gene, TRBD2, was not tested against the DNA. TRBV12-2 represents a pseudogene. The CDR3 has 17 residues. In DNA form, the CDR3 reads TGTGCAAGCCCGACTAGCGGGAGGGCCCACTCCTACAATGAGCAGTTCTTC. This encodes CASPTSGRAHSYNEQFF.

The rearrangement links TRBV30 to TRBJ1-4, with TRBD1 as a possible D gene (5 bases). The length of the CDR3 is 11 residues. V shed 5 bases and J shed 5 bases, with 6 bases lying between them. The germline CDR1 and CDR2 sequences are GTSNPN and SVGIG (reference sequence). CDR3 in DNA: TGTGCCTGGGACAGAAATGAAAAACTGTTTTTT. This translates into CAWDRNEKLFF.

This clone was seen once. V gene TRBV29-1 combines with J gene TRBJ2-5; D possibly corresponds to TRBD1 (6 bases). Germline V gene data show CDR1 as SQVTM and CDR2 as ANQGSEA. There are 12 residues in the CDR3. V shed 7 bases and J shed 2 bases, with 11 bases lying between them. CDR3 in amino acids: CSGRGQQETQYF. CDR3 nucleotide sequence: TGCAGCGGTAGAGGACAGCAAGAGACCCAGTACTTC.

The chain joins TRBV7-9 to TRBJ2-4; D may match TRBD1 or TRBD2 (5 bases each). CDR3 length equals 13 residues. Trimming removed 2 bases at V and 15 bases at J, with 17 bases between. Germline V gene sequence: CDR1 SEHNR, CDR2 FQNEAQ (reference sequence). CDR3 coding DNA: TGTGCCAGCAGCTTACCTCCTTCCGGGACGGTGTACTTC. Amino acid sequence: CASSLPPSGTVYF.

The gene calls are TRBV9 and TRBJ2-7; the match to TRBD2 covers 8 bases. The CDR3 consists of 17 residues. V lost 4 bases to trimming and J lost 0 bases; unmatched junction nucleotides: 12. Germline lookup yields CDR1 SGDLS and CDR2 YYNGEE. The CDR3 coding sequence is TGTGCCAGCAGCCCCGGGCCCTCGGGGGGGAGCTCCTACGAGCAGTACTTC. It specifies CASSPGPSGGSSYEQYF.

The V and J genes are TRBV7-2 and TRBJ2-3; no clear D. Trimming pared 3 bases from V and 6 bases from J, leaving 7 bases between. The CDR3 is 12 residues long. The V gene's germline CDR1 is SGHTA and CDR2 FQGNSA. Here the CDR3 reads CASSFLGDTQYF. The CDR3 nucleotides read TGTGCCAGCAGCTTTCTCGGGGATACGCAGTATTTT.

The chain joins TRBV6-5 to TRBJ1-6, with D possibly matching TRBD1 (5 bases). This CDR3 comprises 13 residues. Trimming cost V 6 bases and J 9 bases, with 12 bases left between them. CDR1 and CDR2 from the germline V gene are MNHEY and SVGAGI. As DNA, the CDR3 is TGTGCCAGCAGAAAGGGGATGAGTTCACCCCTCCACTTT. Amino acid sequence: CASRKGMSSPLHF.

Here the CDR3 DNA reads TGTGCCAGCAGGCTAATAGGGGGTTCCTACGAGCAGTACTTC. It translates to CASRLIGGSYEQYF. V and J are TRBV5-6 and TRBJ2-7; maybe TRBD1 (6 bases). CDR1 is SGHDT, CDR2 YYEEEE, per germline. CDR3 length: 14 amino acids. Trimming stripped 5 bases from V and 1 base from J, with 13 bases between.

The V call is TRBV27, the J call TRBJ1-1; tentative D call: TRBD1 (5 bases). Germline V gene lookup returns CDR1 MNHEY and CDR2 SMNVEV (reference sequence). This CDR3 has 15 residues. V was trimmed by 3 bases and J by 1 base, leaving 12 bases between them. Here the CDR3 reads CASSFRRGANTEAFF. DNA of the CDR3: TGTGCCAGCAGTTTTCGAAGAGGGGCGAACACTGAAGCTTTCTTT.

J is TRBJ2-5 and V is TRBV18, with D perhaps given as TRBD1 or TRBD2 (5 bases each). Trimming removed 3 bases from V and 2 bases from J, with 13 bases in between. Looked up from germline, CDR1 is KGHSH and CDR2 is LQKENI. The CDR3 runs to 15 residues. As DNA, the CDR3 is TGTGCCAGCTCACCGATTGGGACGGAGCAAGAGACCCAGTACTTC. It encodes CASSPIGTEQETQYF.

The chain has TRBV7-6 and TRBJ2-7, with 7 positions matching TRBD1. Germline V lookup: CDR1 SGHVS, CDR2 FNYEAQ. The CDR3 contains 12 residues. With 2 bases clipped from V and 7 bases from J, the junction kept 2 bases outside the gene matches. The CDR3 sequence: CASSLNRGEQYF. The CDR3 nucleotides read TGTGCCAGCAGCTTAAACAGGGGTGAGCAGTACTTC.

The chain carries TRBV18 and TRBJ2-5; D is ambiguous. CDR1 and CDR2 from the germline V gene are KGHSH and LQKENI. This CDR3 is built from 13 residues. V was clipped by 3 bases and J by 1 base, with 6 bases between them. The CDR3 nucleotides are TGTGCCAGCTCACCCAACAGCCAAGAGACCCAGTACTTC. Amino acid sequence: CASSPNSQETQYF.

The chain joins TRBV18 to TRBJ2-2, with D maybe TRBD2 (6 bases). CDR3 size: 15 residues. The germline gives CDR1 KGHSH, CDR2 LQKENI. Trimming removed 1 base from V and 6 bases from J, with 12 bases in between. CDR3 bases: TGTGCCAGCTCACCACAGTTCGGGGAGGCCGGGGAGCTGTTTTTT. Amino acids: CASSPQFGEAGELFF.

This chain joins TRBV19 and TRBJ2-6, with TRBD1 identical over 11 bases. The CDR3 loop spans 19 amino acids. Trimming removed 5 bases from V and 4 bases from J; junction bases left unmatched: 13. CDR1 and CDR2 from the germline V gene are LNHDA and SQIVND (reference sequence). CDR3 bases: TGTGCCAGTAGTCCTCAAACCGGGACAGGGGGTTCCGGGGCCAACGTCCTGACTTTC. Translating gives CASSPQTGTGGSGANVLTF.

The V gene is TRBV9, the J gene TRBJ2-1; 11 bases map to TRBD2. CDR3 length: 16 amino acids. Germline values: CDR1 SGDLS, CDR2 YYNGEE. The V segment lost 0 bases and the J segment 9 bases; nucleotides outside the gene matches: 8. CDR3 protein: CASSVVIAGGLGEQFF. The DNA of the CDR3 is TGTGCCAGCAGCGTAGTAATAGCGGGAGGGTTGGGTGAGCAGTTCTTC. The complete variable domain, with remaining parts taken from reference TRBV9 and TRBJ2-1, reads DSGVTQTPKHLITATGQRVTLRCSPRSGDLSVYWYQQSLDQGLQFLIQYYNGEERAKGNILERFSAQQFPDLHSELNLSSLELGDSALYFCASSVVIAGGLGEQFFGPGTRLTVL.

The genes are TRBV7-3 and TRBJ2-5; TRBD1 matches 7 bases. Trimming cost V 4 bases and J 2 bases; bases outside gene matches: 7. Germline loops: CDR1 SGHTA, CDR2 FQGTGA. This CDR3 has 15 residues. This CDR3 is CASSSTAQGQETQYF. CDR3 coding DNA: TGTGCCAGCAGCTCGACAGCACAGGGGCAAGAGACCCAGTACTTC. Full variable domain (missing parts from reference TRBV7-3 and TRBJ2-5): GAGVSQTPSNKVTEKGKYVELRCDPISGHTALYWYRQSLGQGPEFLIYFQGTGAADDSGLPNDRFFAVRPEGSVSTLKIQRTERGDSAVYLCASSSTAQGQETQYFGPGTRLLVL.

This chain links TRBV2 with TRBJ2-7, with a possible D match to TRBD2 (6 bases). The CDR3 covers 12 residues. Trimming stripped 1 base from V and 9 bases from J, with 10 bases between. Germline CDR1 SNHLY, CDR2 FYNNEI. DNA of the CDR3: TGTGCCAGCAGTGAAGGGGGACTGGTGCAGTACTTC. Its translation is CASSEGGLVQYF. The variable domain in full, completed from reference TRBV2 and TRBJ2-7, reads EPEVTQTPSHQVTQMGQEVILRCVPISNHLYFYWYRQILGQKVEFLVSFYNNEISEKSEIFDDQFSVERPDGSNFTLKIRSTKLEDSAMYFCASSEGGLVQYFGPGTRLTVT.

The chain is built from TRBV6-5 and TRBJ2-2; no reliable D call. In germline, CDR1 is MNHEY, CDR2 SVGAGI. The CDR3 extends over 14 amino acids. Between the trimmed V and J ends, which lost 1 base and 4 bases, there was a span of 7 bases. The CDR3 nucleotides are TGTGCCAGCAGTTACTTTGCTCGCACCGGGGAGCTGTTTTTT. Translated: CASSYFARTGELFF.

The gene calls are TRBV25-1 and TRBJ1-2; 9 bases align to TRBD1. Germline V gives CDR1 MGHDK, CDR2 SYGVNS. V lost 5 bases to trimming and J lost 6 bases; unmatched junction nucleotides: 10. This CDR3 has 15 residues. Here the CDR3 reads CASSPQGQGGHGYTF. The CDR3 DNA follows: TGTGCCAGCAGTCCTCAGGGACAGGGCGGGCATGGCTACACCTTC.

The J gene is TRBJ1-1, the V gene TRBV29-1, with D hard to call. Germline CDR1 reads SQVTM; CDR2 reads ANQGSEA. Trimming took 8 bases from V and 7 from J, leaving 14 bases between them. The CDR3 runs 11 residues. CDR3 region: CSFRLSIEAFF. Written as DNA, the CDR3 is TGCAGCTTCAGACTATCGATTGAAGCTTTCTTT.

This chain links TRBV28 with TRBJ2-2; 7 bases align to TRBD1. V shed 5 bases, J shed 5 bases, and the junction held 8 bases outside the gene matches. This CDR3 is 15 amino acids long. The V gene's germline CDR1 is MDHEN and CDR2 SYDVKM. The CDR3 DNA reads TGTGCCAGCAGTCCGACAGGGCGGATTACCGGGGAGCTGTTTTTT. This gives the protein CASSPTGRITGELFF.

The chain links TRBV27 to TRBJ2-2; 11 nucleotides agree with TRBD1. V lost 0 bases, J lost 7 bases, and 7 bases stayed unmatched. The CDR3 consists of 17 residues. CDR1 and CDR2 from the germline V gene are MNHEY and SMNVEV (reference sequence). Here the CDR3 reads CASSLSRTGGRDGELFF. Here the CDR3 DNA reads TGTGCCAGCAGTTTATCTAGGACAGGGGGCCGTGACGGGGAGCTGTTTTTT.

V and J are TRBV4-1 and TRBJ2-6; 10 nucleotides match TRBD1. This CDR3 is 19 amino acids long. V lost 4 bases to trimming and J lost 0 bases; unmatched junction nucleotides: 9. Germline assignment: CDR1 MGHRA and CDR2 YSYEKL. As DNA, the CDR3 is TGCGCCAGCAGCCTCAGCGGGGACAGGGGAAGCTCTGGGGCCAACGTCCTGACTTTC. Amino acid sequence: CASSLSGDRGSSGANVLTF.

This chain links TRBV9 with TRBJ2-2, with 14 bases aligning to TRBD2. CDR1 and CDR2 (germline): SGDLS, YYNGEE. This CDR3 region has 21 residues. J gave up 3 bases and V 4 bases, and 17 bases lay outside the gene matches. Written as DNA, the CDR3 is TGTGCCAGCAGCCCGAGACGACGACTAGCGGGGGGGCCTGATGACACCGGGGAGCTGTTTTTT. This codes for CASSPRRRLAGGPDDTGELFF. Using reference TRBV9 and TRBJ2-2 for the parts outside the CDR3, the full variable domain is DSGVTQTPKHLITATGQRVTLRCSPRSGDLSVYWYQQSLDQGLQFLIQYYNGEERAKGNILERFSAQQFPDLHSELNLSSLELGDSALYFCASSPRRRLAGGPDDTGELFFGEGSRLTVL.

This clone turned up a few times. The V and J genes are TRBV28 and TRBJ2-7, with a tentative D call TRBD2 (6 bases). The CDR3 totals 14 residues. Germline V gives CDR1 MDHEN, CDR2 SYDVKM. Between the trimmed V and J ends, which lost 7 bases and 2 bases, there was a span of 15 bases. The CDR3 region is CASKGRGVAYEQYF. The CDR3 DNA is TGTGCCAGCAAGGGTCGCGGGGTTGCCTACGAGCAGTACTTC.

The chain links TRBV2 to TRBJ2-1, with TRBD2 identical over 8 bases. Per the germline V gene, CDR1 is SNHLY and CDR2 is FYNNEI. The CDR3 spans 15 residues. V shed 5 bases and J 3 bases; nucleotides not matched to a gene: 6. CDR3 in amino acids: CASSPAGGLYNEQFF. The CDR3, as DNA: TGTGCCAGCAGTCCCGCGGGGGGACTCTACAATGAGCAGTTCTTC.